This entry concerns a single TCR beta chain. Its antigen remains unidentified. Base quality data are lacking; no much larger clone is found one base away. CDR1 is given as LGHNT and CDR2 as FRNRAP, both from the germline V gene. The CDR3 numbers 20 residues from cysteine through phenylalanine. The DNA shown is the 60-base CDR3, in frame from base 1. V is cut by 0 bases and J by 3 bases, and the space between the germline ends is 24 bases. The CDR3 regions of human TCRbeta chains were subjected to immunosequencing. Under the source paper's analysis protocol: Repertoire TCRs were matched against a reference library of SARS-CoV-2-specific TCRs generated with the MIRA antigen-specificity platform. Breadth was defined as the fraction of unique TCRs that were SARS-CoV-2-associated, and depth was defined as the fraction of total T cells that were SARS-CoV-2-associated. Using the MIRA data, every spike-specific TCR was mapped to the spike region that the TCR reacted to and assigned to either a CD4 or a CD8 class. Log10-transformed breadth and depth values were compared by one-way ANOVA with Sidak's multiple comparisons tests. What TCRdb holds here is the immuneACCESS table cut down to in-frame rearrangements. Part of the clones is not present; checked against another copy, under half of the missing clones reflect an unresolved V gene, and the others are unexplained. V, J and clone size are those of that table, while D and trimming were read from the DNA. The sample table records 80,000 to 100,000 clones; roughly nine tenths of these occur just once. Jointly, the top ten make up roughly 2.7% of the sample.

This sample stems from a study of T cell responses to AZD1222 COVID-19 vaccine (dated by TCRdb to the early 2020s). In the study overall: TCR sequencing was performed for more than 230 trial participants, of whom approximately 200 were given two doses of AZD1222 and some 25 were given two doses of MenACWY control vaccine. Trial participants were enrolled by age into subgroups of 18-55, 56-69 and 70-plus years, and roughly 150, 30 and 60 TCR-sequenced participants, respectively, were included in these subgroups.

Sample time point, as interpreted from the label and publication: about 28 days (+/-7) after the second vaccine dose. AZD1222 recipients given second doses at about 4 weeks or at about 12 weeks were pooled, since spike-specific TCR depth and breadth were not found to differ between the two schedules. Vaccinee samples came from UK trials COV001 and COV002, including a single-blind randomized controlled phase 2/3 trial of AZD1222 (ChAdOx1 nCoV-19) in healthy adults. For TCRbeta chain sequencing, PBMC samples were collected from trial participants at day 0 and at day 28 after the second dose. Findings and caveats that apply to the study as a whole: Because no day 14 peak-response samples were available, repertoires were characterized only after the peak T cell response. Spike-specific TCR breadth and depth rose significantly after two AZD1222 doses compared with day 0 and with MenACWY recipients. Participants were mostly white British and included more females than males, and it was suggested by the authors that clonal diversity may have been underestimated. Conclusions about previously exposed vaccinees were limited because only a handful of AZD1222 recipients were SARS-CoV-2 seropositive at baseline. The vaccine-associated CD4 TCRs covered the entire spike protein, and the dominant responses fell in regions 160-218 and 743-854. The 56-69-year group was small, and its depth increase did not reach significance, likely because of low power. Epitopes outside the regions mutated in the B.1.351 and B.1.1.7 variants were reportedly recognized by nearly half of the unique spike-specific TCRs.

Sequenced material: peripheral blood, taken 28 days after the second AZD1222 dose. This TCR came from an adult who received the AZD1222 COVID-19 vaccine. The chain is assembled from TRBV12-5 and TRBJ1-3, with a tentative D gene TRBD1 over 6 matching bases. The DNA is TGTGCTAGTGGTTTGGTACGATTGGATTGGGACATGGTACTTGGAAACACCATATATTTT. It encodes CASGLVRLDWDMVLGNTIYF.